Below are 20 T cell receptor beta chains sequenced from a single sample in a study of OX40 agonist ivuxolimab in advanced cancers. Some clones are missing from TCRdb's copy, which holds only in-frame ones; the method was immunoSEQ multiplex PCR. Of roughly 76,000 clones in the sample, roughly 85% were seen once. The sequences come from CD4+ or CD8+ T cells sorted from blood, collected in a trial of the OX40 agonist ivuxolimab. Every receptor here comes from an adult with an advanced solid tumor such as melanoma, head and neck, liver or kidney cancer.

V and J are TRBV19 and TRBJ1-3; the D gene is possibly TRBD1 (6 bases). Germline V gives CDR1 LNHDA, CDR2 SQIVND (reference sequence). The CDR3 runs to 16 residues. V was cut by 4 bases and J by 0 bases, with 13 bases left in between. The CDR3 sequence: CASSTGDTSSGNTIYF. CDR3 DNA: TGTGCCAGTAGTACCGGGGACACGAGCTCTGGAAACACCATATATTTT.

This CDR3 is CASSLQDKDQETQYF. The CDR3 bases are TGTGCCAGCAGTTTACAGGACAAGGATCAAGAGACCCAGTACTTC. This chain connects TRBV28 to TRBJ2-5, with D tentatively TRBD1 (5 bases). This CDR3 region has 15 residues. V lost 2 bases and J lost 2, with 12 bases in between. The germline V gene has CDR1 MDHEN and CDR2 SYDVKM.

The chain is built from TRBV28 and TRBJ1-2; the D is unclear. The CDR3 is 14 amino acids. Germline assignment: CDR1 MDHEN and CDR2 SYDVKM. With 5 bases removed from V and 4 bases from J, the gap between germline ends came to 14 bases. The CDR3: CASSPPRLSYGYTF. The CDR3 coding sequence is TGTGCCAGCAGTCCACCCAGGCTCTCCTATGGCTACACCTTC.

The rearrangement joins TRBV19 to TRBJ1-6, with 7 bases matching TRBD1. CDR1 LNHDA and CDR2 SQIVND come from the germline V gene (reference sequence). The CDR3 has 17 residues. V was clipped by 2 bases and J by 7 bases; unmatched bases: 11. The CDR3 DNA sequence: TGTGCCAGTAGTATAAGGGCGGCAGGGGGTCAAAATTCACCCCTCCACTTT. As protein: CASSIRAAGGQNSPLHF.

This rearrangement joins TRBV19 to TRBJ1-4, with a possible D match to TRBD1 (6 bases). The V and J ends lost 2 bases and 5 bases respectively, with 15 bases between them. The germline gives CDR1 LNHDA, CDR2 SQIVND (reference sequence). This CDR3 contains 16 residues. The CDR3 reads CASSIFPDSTNEKLFF. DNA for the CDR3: TGTGCCAGTAGTATATTCCCGGACAGTACAAATGAAAAACTGTTTTTT.

In DNA form, the CDR3 reads TGTGCCACCAGCAGAGATTTGAGCGATAGCGGGGGGGGCCAGTACTTC. Amino acids: CATSRDLSDSGGGQYF. The rearrangement uses TRBV15 and TRBJ2-5; 11 bases agree with TRBD2. This CDR3 is 16 amino acids long. The germline V gene encodes CDR1 LNHNV and CDR2 YYDKDF (reference sequence). Trimming removed 0 bases from V and 10 bases from J; junction bases left unmatched: 10.

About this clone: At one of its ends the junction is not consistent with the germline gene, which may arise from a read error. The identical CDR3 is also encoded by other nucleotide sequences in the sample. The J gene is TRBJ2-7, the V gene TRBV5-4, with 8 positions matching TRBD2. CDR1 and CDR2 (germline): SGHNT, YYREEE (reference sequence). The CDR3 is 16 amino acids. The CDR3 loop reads CASTRISAGGGYEQYF. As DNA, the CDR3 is TGCGCCAGCACCAGGATCTCGGCGGGAGGTGGCTACGAGCAGTACTTC.

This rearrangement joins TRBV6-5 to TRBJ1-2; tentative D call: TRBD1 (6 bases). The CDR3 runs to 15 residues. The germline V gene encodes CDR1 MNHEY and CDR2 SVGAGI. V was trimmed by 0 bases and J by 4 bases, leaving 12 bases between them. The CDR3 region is CASSYSARGGYGYTF. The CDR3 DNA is TGTGCCAGCAGTTACTCGGCCAGGGGAGGCTATGGCTACACCTTC.

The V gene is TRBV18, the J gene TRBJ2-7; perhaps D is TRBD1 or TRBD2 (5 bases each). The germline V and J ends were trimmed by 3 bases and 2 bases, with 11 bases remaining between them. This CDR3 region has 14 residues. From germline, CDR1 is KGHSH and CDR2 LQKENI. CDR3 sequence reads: CASSPNRGPYEQYF. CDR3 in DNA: TGTGCCAGCTCACCGAATAGGGGACCCTACGAGCAGTACTTC.

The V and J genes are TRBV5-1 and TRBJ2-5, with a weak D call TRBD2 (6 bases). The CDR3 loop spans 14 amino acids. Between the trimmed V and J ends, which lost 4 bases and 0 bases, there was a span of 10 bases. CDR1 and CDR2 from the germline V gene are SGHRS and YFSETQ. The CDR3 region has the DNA TGCGCCAGCAGCGGCGGGACGGACCAAGAGACCCAGTACTTC. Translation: CASSGGTDQETQYF.

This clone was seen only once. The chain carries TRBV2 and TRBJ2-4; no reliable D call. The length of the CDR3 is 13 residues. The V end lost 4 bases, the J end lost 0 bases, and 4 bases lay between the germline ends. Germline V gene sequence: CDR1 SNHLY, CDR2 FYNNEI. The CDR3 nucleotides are TGTGCCAGCAGTGCGATAGCCAAAAACATTCAGTACTTC. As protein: CASSAIAKNIQYF.

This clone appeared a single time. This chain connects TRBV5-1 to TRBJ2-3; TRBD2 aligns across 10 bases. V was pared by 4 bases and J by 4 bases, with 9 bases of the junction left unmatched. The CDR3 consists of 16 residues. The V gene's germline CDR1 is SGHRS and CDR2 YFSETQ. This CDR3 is CASSGTAGGPPDTQYF. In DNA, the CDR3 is TGCGCCAGCAGCGGAACAGCGGGAGGGCCCCCAGATACGCAGTATTTT.

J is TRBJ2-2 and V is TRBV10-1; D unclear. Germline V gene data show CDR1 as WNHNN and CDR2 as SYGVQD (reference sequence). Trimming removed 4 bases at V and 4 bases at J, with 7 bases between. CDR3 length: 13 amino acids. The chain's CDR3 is CASSASITGELFF. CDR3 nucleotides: TGCGCCAGCAGTGCCTCAATCACCGGGGAGCTGTTTTTT.

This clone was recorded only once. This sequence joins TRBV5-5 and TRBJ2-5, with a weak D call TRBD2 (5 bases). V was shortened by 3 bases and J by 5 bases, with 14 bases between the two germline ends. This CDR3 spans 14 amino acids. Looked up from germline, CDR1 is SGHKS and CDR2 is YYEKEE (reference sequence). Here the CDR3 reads CASSSATGGETQYF. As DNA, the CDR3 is TGTGCCAGCAGCTCTGCGACGGGCGGGGAGACCCAGTACTTC.

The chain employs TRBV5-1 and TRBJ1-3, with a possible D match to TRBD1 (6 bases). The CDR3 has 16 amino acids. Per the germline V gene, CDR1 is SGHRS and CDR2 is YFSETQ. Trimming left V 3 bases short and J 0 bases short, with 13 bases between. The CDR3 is CASSSGHPNSGNTIYF. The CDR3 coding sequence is TGCGCCAGCAGCTCGGGACACCCGAACTCTGGAAACACCATATATTTT.

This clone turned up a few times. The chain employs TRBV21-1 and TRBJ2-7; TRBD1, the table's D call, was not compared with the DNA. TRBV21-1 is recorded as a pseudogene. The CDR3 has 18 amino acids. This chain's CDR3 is CASSKGSHPGTGIYEQYF. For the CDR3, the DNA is TGTGCCAGCAGCAAAGGTTCCCACCCCGGGACAGGGATCTACGAGCAGTACTTC.

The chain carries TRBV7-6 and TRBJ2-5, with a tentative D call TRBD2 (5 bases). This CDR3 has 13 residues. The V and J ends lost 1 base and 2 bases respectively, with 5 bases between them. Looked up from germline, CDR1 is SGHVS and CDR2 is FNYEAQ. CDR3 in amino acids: CASSLGTQETQYF. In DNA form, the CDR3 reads TGTGCCAGCAGCTTAGGGACTCAAGAGACCCAGTACTTC.

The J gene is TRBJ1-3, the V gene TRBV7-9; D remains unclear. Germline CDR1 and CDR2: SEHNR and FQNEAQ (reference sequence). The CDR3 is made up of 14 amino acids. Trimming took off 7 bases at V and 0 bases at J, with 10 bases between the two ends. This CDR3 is CASTDGSSGNTIYF. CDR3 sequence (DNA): TGTGCCAGCACAGACGGTAGCTCTGGAAACACCATATATTTT.

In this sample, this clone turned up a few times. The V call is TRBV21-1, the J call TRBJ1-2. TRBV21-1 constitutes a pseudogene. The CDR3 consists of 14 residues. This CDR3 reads CASSKELGNYGYTF. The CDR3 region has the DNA TGTGCCAGCAGCAAAGAGTTGGGTAACTATGGCTACACCTTC.

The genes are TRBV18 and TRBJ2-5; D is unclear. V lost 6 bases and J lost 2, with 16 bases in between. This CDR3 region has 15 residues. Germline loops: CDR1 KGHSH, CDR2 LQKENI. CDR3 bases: TGTGCCAGCTCCCTCCACCCCTTCCCTCAAGAGACCCAGTACTTC. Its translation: CASSLHPFPQETQYF.